Below, 20 T cell receptor beta chains from the same sample are listed, as sequenced in a study of cytomegalovirus exposure and HLA in healthy donors. With 60 Vbeta and 13 Jbeta primers, the PCR was carried out. Method: immunoSEQ multiplex PCR; TCRdb's copy keeps in-frame clones and lacks some. The table lists about 120,000 clones, around 60% of them singletons. The sample consisted of PBMCs. The receptors come from a man aged 40-49 years in good health and CMV-seropositive.

The chain joins TRBV6-5 to TRBJ2-7, with a tentative D call TRBD1 (5 bases). The CDR3 consists of 14 residues. The germline V gene encodes CDR1 MNHEY and CDR2 SVGAGI. The V gene lost 2 bases and the J gene lost 0 bases, with 8 bases spanning the gap. The DNA of the CDR3 is TGTGCCAGCAGTTACAGGGGATCCTCCTACGAGCAGTACTTC. It encodes CASSYRGSSYEQYF.

The V and J genes are TRBV5-8 and TRBJ1-1; D remains unclear. Germline V CDR1 and CDR2: SGHTS, YDEGEE. V shed 0 bases and J shed 6 bases, with 9 bases lying between them. The CDR3 has 13 amino acids. The CDR3 DNA reads TGTGCCAGCAGCTTGGACAGCCGGCCTGAAGCTTTCTTT. Translating gives CASSLDSRPEAFF.

This clone was observed a handful of times. V and J are TRBV19 and TRBJ2-1; the D gene is possibly TRBD1 (5 bases). The CDR3 runs to 16 residues. V lost 3 bases to trimming and J lost 9 bases, with 21 bases between them. CDR1 and CDR2 (germline): LNHDA, SQIVND (reference sequence). The CDR3 DNA reads TGTGCCAGTAGTATCAGGTTCAGCACATTTGACAGTGAGCAGTTCTTC. It is translated as CASSIRFSTFDSEQFF.

This chain connects TRBV19 to TRBJ2-1, with a possible D match to TRBD1 (6 bases). Looked up from germline, CDR1 is LNHDA and CDR2 is SQIVND (reference sequence). The CDR3 has 15 amino acids. V was clipped by 6 bases and J by 3 bases, with 15 bases between them. The CDR3, as DNA: TGTGCCAGTAGGAGGGGGAGAGCTTACTACAATGAGCAGTTCTTC. Translation: CASRRGRAYYNEQFF.

J is TRBJ2-5 and V is TRBV5-1, with D uncertain. Trimming left V 1 base short and J 2 bases short, with 3 bases between. Looked up from germline, CDR1 is SGHRS and CDR2 is YFSETQ. CDR3 length equals 12 residues. CDR3 bases: TGCGCCAGCAGCTTGCAGCAAGAGACCCAGTACTTC. It codes for CASSLQQETQYF.

The chain combines TRBV10-1 with TRBJ2-1; TRBD2 matches at 8 bases. V was pared by 0 bases and J by 7 bases, with 5 bases of the junction left unmatched. Germline CDR1 WNHNN, CDR2 SYGVQD (reference sequence). The CDR3 has 15 residues. The CDR3, as DNA: TGCGCCAGCAGTGAGTCATTAGCGGGGCTGAATGAGCAGTTCTTC. It yields the protein CASSESLAGLNEQFF.

This clone was counted between two and nine times. The gene calls are TRBV11-2 and TRBJ2-5; 10 positions agree with TRBD1. The CDR3 is made up of 16 amino acids. J lost 4 bases, V lost 6 bases, and 11 bases had no gene match. Germline V CDR1 and CDR2: SGHAT, FQNNGV. CDR3: CASRPPGQGDAETQYF. The DNA for the CDR3 is TGTGCCAGCAGACCTCCTGGACAGGGGGACGCAGAGACCCAGTACTTC.

This chain uses TRBV7-8 with TRBJ2-3; D is perhaps TRBD2 (7 bases). The V end lost 5 bases, the J end lost 2 bases, and 17 bases lay between the germline ends. The CDR3 spans 16 residues. Looked up from germline, CDR1 is SGHVS and CDR2 is FQNEAQ. CDR3 sequence: CASSPGAGAHTDTQYF. The DNA for the CDR3 is TGTGCCAGCAGCCCCGGGGCGGGGGCCCACACAGATACGCAGTATTTT.

The J gene is TRBJ2-1, the V gene TRBV7-9; 11 bases are shared with TRBD2. The junction had 13 bases not matched to a gene; V was cut back by 5 bases and J by 10 bases. Germline CDR1 reads SEHNR; CDR2 reads FQNEAQ (reference sequence). The CDR3 consists of 16 residues. The CDR3 coding sequence is TGTGCCAGCAGCGACCGGGGGACTAGCGGACTGAAGGAGCAGTTCTTC. This gives the protein CASSDRGTSGLKEQFF.

This clone was observed a few times. This chain connects TRBV15 to TRBJ1-4; D uncertain. This CDR3 is built from 15 residues. V lost 1 base and J 7 bases, leaving 13 bases between the germline ends. Germline values: CDR1 LNHNV, CDR2 YYDKDF (reference sequence). The CDR3 DNA reads TGTGCCACCAGCAGAGTAGGCGGGAACGGTGAAAAACTGTTTTTT. This gives the protein CATSRVGGNGEKLFF. Drawing the rest from reference TRBV15 and TRBJ1-4, the complete variable domain is DAMVIQNPRYQVTQFGKPVTLSCSQTLNHNVMYWYQQKSSQAPKLLFHYYDKDFNNEADTPDNFQSRRPNTSFCFLDIRSPGLGDTAMYLCATSRVGGNGEKLFFGSGTQLSVL.

Comments on this clone: This clone may be a read error of a much larger clone one base away. The V and J genes are TRBV6-1 and TRBJ1-1, with D possibly being TRBD1 (5 bases). This CDR3 region has 11 residues. Germline-derived CDR1 and CDR2 are MNHNS and SASEGT. With 6 bases removed from V and 4 bases from J, the gap between germline ends came to 6 bases. The CDR3 nucleotides are TGTGCCAGCAGAGACAGCACTGAAGCTTTCTTT. Residues: CASRDSTEAFF.

In its sample, this clone was seen once. This chain uses TRBV2 with TRBJ1-2, with D tentatively TRBD1 (5 bases). Germline CDR1 and CDR2: SNHLY and FYNNEI. The CDR3 runs 13 residues. Trimming left V 5 bases short and J 4 bases short, with 11 bases between. The CDR3 loop reads CASSSDKTYGYTF. The CDR3 DNA is TGTGCCAGCAGTTCGGACAAAACCTATGGCTACACCTTC. Based on the CDR3 plus reference TRBV2 and TRBJ1-2, the full variable domain is EPEVTQTPSHQVTQMGQEVILRCVPISNHLYFYWYRQILGQKVEFLVSFYNNEISEKSEIFDDQFSVERPDGSNFTLKIRSTKLEDSAMYFCASSSDKTYGYTFGSGTRLTVV.

This chain joins TRBV30 and TRBJ2-6, with no clear D. CDR3 length: 15 amino acids. CDR1 and CDR2 from the germline V gene are GTSNPN and SVGIG (reference sequence). V lost 4 bases and J lost 2, with 12 bases in between. CDR3 nucleotide sequence: TGTGCCTGGACTGTGGGCCTCCCTGGGGCCAACGTCCTGACTTTC. Translated: CAWTVGLPGANVLTF.

This chain joins TRBV27 and TRBJ2-5; 12 bases align to TRBD1. CDR1 and CDR2 from the germline V gene are MNHEY and SMNVEV (reference sequence). With V trimmed by 6 bases and J by 5 bases, 7 bases remained unmatched. The CDR3 consists of 15 residues. The CDR3 sequence is CASSPGQGARETQYF. In nucleotides, the CDR3 is TGTGCCAGCAGCCCGGGACAGGGGGCTCGGGAGACCCAGTACTTC.

The chain recombines TRBV25-1 with TRBJ2-3; maybe TRBD2 (5 bases). This CDR3 region has 14 residues. The V end was cut by 8 bases, the J end by 1 base, with 13 bases between. Germline V lookup: CDR1 MGHDK, CDR2 SYGVNS. CDR3 sequence (DNA): TGTGCCAGCGGCTTGGGAGCGGGCACAGATACGCAGTATTTT. Translating it yields CASGLGAGTDTQYF.

V usage is TRBV10-3 and J usage is TRBJ1-2; D is unresolved. Trimming pared 4 bases from V and 6 bases from J, leaving 12 bases between. The CDR3 consists of 13 residues. CDR1 is ENHRY, CDR2 SYGVKD, per germline. This CDR3 is CAISVSGMDGYTF. The CDR3 DNA sequence: TGTGCCATCAGTGTGTCCGGGATGGATGGCTACACCTTC.

V usage is TRBV6-5 and J usage is TRBJ2-1; the match to TRBD2 covers 10 bases. Germline trimming cut 2 bases from V and 8 bases from J; bases unmatched to any gene: 9. The CDR3 runs to 16 residues. Per the germline V gene, CDR1 is MNHEY and CDR2 is SVGAGI. CDR3 DNA: TGTGCCAGCAGTTACGTTCGGGCTAGCGGGAGTCATGAGCAGTTCTTC. Translation: CASSYVRASGSHEQFF.

This rearrangement joins TRBV15 to TRBJ1-5; no definite D call. V lost 0 bases to trimming and J lost 5 bases, with 11 bases between them. From germline, CDR1 is LNHNV and CDR2 YYDKDF (reference sequence). The CDR3 extends over 15 amino acids. In DNA form, the CDR3 reads TGTGCCACCAGCAGAGATGGCGGTTTTTATCAGCCCCAGCATTTT. This translates into CATSRDGGFYQPQHF.

V and J are TRBV6-5 and TRBJ2-1, with 10 nucleotides matching TRBD2. V shed 6 bases and J 6 bases; nucleotides not matched to a gene: 8. CDR3 size: 15 residues. Per germline, CDR1 MNHEY and CDR2 SVGAGI. CDR3 sequence (DNA): TGTGCCAGCAGCACCCTAGCGGGAGAGTCCAATGAGCAGTTCTTC. Its translation is CASSTLAGESNEQFF.

The CDR3 DNA sequence: TGCAGCGTTGAAGGGATACAAACAGGGGATCGAGTGCGGGGCTACACCTTC. It codes for CSVEGIQTGDRVRGYTF. This rearrangement joins TRBV29-1 to TRBJ1-2; 7 bases map to TRBD1. The CDR3 is 17 amino acids. Germline trimming cut 1 base from V and 8 bases from J; bases unmatched to any gene: 19. Germline V gene lookup returns CDR1 SQVTM and CDR2 ANQGSEA.